This T cell receptor (beta chain) was identified during a study of T cell clusters in autoimmune cytopenias. Study details: TRB sequencing had a median around 51,000 reads and 2,000 to 3,000 distinct clonotypes per sample. Findings of the study overall: Primary autoimmune cytopenia patients appeared to lack physiological T cell clusters present in healthy donors.

This CDR3 is 14 amino acids long. CDR1 MNHEY and CDR2 SVGEGT come from the germline V gene. To note about this clonotype: What it binds is unknown.

TRB was amplified by touch-down multiplex PCR, primer pools A and B combined. TCRdb re-called the multiplex PCR reads; one entry per CDR3 protein, DNA not given. This sample contains about 8,300 distinct CDR3 sequences. Each sample's input was around 270 ng genomic DNA, 35,000 to 40,000 genome equivalents. The gene calls are TRBV6-2 or TRBV6-3 and TRBJ1-5; TCRdb proposes TRBD1, but this gene call is untestable without DNA. Sequencing used peripheral blood. The receptor was isolated from a human donor with an autoimmune cytopenia or autoimmune hepatitis (not recorded which). The CDR3 protein is CASRLRGVDQPQHF.